This T cell receptor (beta chain) was documented in a study of T cells after yellow fever vaccination. Via MiXCR, TCRdb re-called the 5' RACE reads, giving one row per CDR3 protein. The data hold a few hundred thousand distinct CDR3 sequences, with about a sixth observed a single time. This clonotype appeared a few times. This TCR was recovered from a man aged 18 to 29 who received the YFV17D yellow fever vaccine. This sample comprised PBMCs, obtained more than 4 days after the first yellow fever vaccination.

CDR3 sequence: CASSLDEGKMGTDTQYF. The CDR3 nucleotides read TGTGCCAGCAGCTTAGATGAGGGTAAAATGGGCACAGATACGCAGTATTTT. This chain uses TRBV11-2 with TRBJ2-3; TRBD2 is a possible D gene (5 bases). This CDR3 spans 17 amino acids. The ends were cut back, 0 bases at V and 1 base at J, with 14 bases in the middle. Germline V CDR1 and CDR2: SGHAT, FQNNGV.